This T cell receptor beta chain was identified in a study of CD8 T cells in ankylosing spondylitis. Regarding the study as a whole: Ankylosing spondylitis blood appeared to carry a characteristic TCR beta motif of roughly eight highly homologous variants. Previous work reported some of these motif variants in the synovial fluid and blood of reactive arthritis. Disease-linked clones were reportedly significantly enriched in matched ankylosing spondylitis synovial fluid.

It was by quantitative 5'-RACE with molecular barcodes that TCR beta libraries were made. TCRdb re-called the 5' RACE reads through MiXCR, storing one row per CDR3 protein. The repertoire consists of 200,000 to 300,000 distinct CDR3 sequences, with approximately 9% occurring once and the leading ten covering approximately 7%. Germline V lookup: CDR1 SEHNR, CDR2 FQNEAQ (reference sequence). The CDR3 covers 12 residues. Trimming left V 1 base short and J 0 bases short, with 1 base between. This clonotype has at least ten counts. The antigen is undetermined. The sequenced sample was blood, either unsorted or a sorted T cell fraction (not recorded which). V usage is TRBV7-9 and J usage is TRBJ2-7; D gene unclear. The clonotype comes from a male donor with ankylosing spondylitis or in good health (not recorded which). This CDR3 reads CASSLVSYEQYF. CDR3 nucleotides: TGTGCCAGCAGCTTAGTCTCCTACGAGCAGTACTTC.